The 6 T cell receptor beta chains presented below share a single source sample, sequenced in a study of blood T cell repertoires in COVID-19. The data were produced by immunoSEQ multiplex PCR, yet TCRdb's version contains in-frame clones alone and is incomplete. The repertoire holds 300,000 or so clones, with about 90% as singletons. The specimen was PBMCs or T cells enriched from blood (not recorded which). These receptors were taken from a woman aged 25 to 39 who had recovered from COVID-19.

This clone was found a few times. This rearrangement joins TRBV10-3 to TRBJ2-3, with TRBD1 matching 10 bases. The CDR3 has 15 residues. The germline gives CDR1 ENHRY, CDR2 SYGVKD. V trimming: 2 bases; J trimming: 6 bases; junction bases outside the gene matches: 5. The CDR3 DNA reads TGTGCCATCAGTGAGGGGACAGGGGTGGGGGATACGCAGTATTTT. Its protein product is CAISEGTGVGDTQYF.

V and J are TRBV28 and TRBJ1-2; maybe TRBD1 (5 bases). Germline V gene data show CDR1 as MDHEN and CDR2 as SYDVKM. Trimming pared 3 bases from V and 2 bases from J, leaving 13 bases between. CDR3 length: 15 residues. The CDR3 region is CASSLGRGKNYGYTF. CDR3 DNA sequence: TGTGCCAGCAGTTTGGGGCGGGGGAAGAACTATGGCTACACCTTC.

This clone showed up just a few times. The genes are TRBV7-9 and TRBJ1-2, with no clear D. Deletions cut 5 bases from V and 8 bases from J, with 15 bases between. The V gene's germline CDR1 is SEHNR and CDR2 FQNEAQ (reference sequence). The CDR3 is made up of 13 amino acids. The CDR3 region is CASSPYLDWGYTF. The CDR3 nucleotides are TGTGCCAGCAGCCCCTATTTGGACTGGGGCTACACCTTC.

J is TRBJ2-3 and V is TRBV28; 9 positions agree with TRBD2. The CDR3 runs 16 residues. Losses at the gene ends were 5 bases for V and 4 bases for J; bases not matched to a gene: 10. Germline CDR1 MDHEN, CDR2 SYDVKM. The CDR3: CASSSLARGGADTQYF. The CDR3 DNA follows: TGTGCCAGCAGTAGCCTGGCGCGGGGGGGGGCAGATACGCAGTATTTT.

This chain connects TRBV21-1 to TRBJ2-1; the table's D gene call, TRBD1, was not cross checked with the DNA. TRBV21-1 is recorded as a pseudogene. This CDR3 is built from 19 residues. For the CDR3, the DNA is TGTGCCAGCAGCAACCGCGATGGCAATAGGGGAATATTCTACAATGAGCAGTTCTTC. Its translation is CASSNRDGNRGIFYNEQFF.

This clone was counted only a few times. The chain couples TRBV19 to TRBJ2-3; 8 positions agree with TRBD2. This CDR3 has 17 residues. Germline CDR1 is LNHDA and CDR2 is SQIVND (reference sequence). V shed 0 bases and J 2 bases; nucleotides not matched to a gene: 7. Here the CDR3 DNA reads TGTGCCAGTAGTATAGAGGCAGCGGGGGTAAACACAGATACGCAGTATTTT. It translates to CASSIEAAGVNTDTQYF.